The source of this T cell receptor beta chain is a study of control samples from healthy donors and cancer patients. TCRdb's table, derived via immunoSEQ multiplex PCR, lists solely in-frame clones and lacks some. This repertoire shows around 230,000 clones, about 94% found once; its top ten account for roughly 1.6%. CDR3 length equals 14 residues. V dropped 2 bases and J dropped 6 bases, with 13 bases sitting between them. The germline gives CDR1 MNHEY, CDR2 SMNVEV (reference sequence). The receptor's source is a man aged 50-59 years in good health. This sequence joins TRBV27 and TRBJ1-1; tentative D call: TRBD1 (5 bases). The sample taken for sequencing was blood. CDR3 in DNA: TGTGCCAGCAGTTTAGTCCGGGACTTTTCTGAAGCTTTCTTT. This sequence encodes CASSLVRDFSEAFF.